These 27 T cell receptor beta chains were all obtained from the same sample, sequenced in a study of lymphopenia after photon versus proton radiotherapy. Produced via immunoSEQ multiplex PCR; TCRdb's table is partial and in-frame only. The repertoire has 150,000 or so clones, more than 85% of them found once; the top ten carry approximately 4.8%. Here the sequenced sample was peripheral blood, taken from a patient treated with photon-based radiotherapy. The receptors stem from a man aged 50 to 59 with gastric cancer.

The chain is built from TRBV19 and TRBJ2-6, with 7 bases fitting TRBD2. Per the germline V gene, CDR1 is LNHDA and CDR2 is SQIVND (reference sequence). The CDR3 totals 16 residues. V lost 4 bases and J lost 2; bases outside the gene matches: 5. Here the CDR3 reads CASSNGGGTGANVLTF. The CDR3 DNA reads TGTGCCAGTAGTAATGGGGGAGGGACTGGGGCCAACGTCCTGACTTTC.

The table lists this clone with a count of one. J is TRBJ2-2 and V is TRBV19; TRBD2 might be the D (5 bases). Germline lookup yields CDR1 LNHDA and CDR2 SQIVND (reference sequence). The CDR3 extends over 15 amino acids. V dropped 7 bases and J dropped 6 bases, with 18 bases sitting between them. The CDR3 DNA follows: TGTGCCAGTAACCAGTCGGGGAAGGAGGCCGGGGAGCTGTTTTTT. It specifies CASNQSGKEAGELFF. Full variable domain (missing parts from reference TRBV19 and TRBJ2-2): DGGITQSPKYLFRKEGQNVTLSCEQNLNHDAMYWYRQDPGQGLRLIYYSQIVNDFQKGDIAEGYSVSREKKESFPLTVTSAQKNPTAFYLCASNQSGKEAGELFFGEGSRLTVL.

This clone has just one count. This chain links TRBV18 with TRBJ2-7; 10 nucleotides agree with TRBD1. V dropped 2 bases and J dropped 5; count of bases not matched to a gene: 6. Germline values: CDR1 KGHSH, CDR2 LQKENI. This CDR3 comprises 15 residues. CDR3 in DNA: TGTGCCAGCTCACCAATCGGGACAGGGGAGCACGAGCAGTACTTC. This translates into CASSPIGTGEHEQYF.

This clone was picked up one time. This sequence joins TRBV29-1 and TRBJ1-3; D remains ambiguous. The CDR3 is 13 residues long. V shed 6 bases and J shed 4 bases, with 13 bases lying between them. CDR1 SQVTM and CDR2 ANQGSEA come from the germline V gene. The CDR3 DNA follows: TGCAGCGTCGAATGGGTGGGCGGAAACACCATATATTTT. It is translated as CSVEWVGGNTIYF.

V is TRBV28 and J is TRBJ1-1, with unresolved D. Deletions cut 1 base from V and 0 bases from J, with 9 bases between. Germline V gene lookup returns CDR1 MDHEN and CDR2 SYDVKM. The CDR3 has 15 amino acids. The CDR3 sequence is CASSLYARMNTEAFF. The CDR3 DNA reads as TGTGCCAGCAGTTTATACGCCAGGATGAACACTGAAGCTTTCTTT. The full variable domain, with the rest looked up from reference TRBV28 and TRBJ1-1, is DVKVTQSSRYLVKRTGEKVFLECVQDMDHENMFWYRQDPGLGLRLIYFSYDVKMKEKGDIPEGYSVSREKKERFSLILESASTNQTSMYLCASSLYARMNTEAFFGQGTRLTVV.

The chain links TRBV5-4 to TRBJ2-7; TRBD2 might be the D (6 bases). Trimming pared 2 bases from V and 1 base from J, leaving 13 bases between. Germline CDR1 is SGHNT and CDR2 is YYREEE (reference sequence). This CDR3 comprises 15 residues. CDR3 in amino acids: CASSLGGDASYEQYF. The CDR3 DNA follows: TGTGCCAGCAGCTTAGGCGGGGACGCATCCTACGAGCAGTACTTC.

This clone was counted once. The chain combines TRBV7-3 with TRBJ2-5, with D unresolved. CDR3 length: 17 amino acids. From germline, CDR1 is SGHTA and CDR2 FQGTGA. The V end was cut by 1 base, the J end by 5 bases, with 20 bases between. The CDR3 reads CASSLNPPSLNRETQYF. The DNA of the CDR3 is TGTGCCAGCAGCTTAAATCCCCCCTCTCTAAATCGGGAGACCCAGTACTTC.

CDR3 amino acids: CASSLWVGDQETQYF. The CDR3 DNA reads TGTGCCAGCAGTTTATGGGTCGGGGACCAAGAGACCCAGTACTTC. The chain carries TRBV28 and TRBJ2-5; maybe TRBD2 (5 bases). This CDR3 region has 15 residues. Germline V gene sequence: CDR1 MDHEN, CDR2 SYDVKM. V dropped 0 bases and J dropped 0 bases, with 8 bases sitting between them. Full variable domain (missing parts from reference TRBV28 and TRBJ2-5): DVKVTQSSRYLVKRTGEKVFLECVQDMDHENMFWYRQDPGLGLRLIYFSYDVKMKEKGDIPEGYSVSREKKERFSLILESASTNQTSMYLCASSLWVGDQETQYFGPGTRLLVL.

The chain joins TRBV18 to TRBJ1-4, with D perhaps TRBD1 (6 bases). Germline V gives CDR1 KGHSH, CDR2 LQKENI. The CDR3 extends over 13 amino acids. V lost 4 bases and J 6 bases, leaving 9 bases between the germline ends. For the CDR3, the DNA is TGTGCCAGCTCACTCCGACAGGATGAAAAACTGTTTTTT. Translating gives CASSLRQDEKLFF.

CDR3 sequence: CASSVEAGGFDTQYF. The CDR3 DNA is TGTGCCAGCAGCGTAGAGGCGGGAGGGTTTGATACGCAGTATTTT. This chain links TRBV9 with TRBJ2-3, with TRBD2 matching over 9 bases. The CDR3 runs to 15 residues. CDR1 SGDLS and CDR2 YYNGEE come from the germline V gene. The V and J ends lost 0 bases and 6 bases, in that order; junction bases with no gene match: 5.

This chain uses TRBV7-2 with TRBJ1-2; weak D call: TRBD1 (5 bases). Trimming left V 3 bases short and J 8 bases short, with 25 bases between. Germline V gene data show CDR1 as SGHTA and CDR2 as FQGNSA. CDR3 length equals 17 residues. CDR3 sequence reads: CASSFPGGPGRREGYTF. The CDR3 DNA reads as TGTGCCAGCAGCTTCCCCGGCGGGCCAGGGAGACGGGAGGGCTACACCTTC.

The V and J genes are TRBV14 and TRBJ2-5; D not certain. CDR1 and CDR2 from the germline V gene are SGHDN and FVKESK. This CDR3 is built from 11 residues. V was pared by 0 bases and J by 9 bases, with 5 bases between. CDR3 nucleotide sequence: TGTGCCAGCAGCCAAGACCGGGCCCAGTACTTC. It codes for CASSQDRAQYF.

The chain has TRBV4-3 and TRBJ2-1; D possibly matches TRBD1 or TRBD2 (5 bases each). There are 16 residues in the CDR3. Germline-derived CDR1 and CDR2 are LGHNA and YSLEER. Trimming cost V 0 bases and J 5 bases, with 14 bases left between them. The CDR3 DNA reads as TGCGCCAGCAGCCAAGATCAGGGCTGGGGACACAATGAGCAGTTCTTC. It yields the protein CASSQDQGWGHNEQFF.

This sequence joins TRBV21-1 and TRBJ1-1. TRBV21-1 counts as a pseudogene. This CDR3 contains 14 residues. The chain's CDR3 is CASSLPGAGTEAFF. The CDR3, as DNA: TGTGCCAGCAGCTTACCGGGAGCCGGGACTGAAGCTTTCTTT.

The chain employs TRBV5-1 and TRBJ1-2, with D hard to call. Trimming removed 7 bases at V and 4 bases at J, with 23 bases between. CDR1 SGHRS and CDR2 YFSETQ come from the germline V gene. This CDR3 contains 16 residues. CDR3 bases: TGCGCCAGCCGGAAATCGACGGACGAACCATCCTATGGCTACACCTTC. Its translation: CASRKSTDEPSYGYTF.

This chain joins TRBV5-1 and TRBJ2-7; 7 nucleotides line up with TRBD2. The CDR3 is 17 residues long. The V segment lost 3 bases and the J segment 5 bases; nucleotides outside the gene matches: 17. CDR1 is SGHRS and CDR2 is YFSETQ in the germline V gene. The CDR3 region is CASSSSVLPRELDEQYF. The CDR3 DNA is TGCGCCAGCAGCTCTTCAGTCCTCCCGCGGGAGCTTGACGAGCAGTACTTC.

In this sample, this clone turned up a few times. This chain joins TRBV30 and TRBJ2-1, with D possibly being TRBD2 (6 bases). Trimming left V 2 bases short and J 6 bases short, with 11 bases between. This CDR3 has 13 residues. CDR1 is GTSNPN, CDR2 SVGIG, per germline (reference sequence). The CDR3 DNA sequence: TGTGCCTGGAGTCTATGGGGGGTCAATGAGCAGTTCTTC. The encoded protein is CAWSLWGVNEQFF.

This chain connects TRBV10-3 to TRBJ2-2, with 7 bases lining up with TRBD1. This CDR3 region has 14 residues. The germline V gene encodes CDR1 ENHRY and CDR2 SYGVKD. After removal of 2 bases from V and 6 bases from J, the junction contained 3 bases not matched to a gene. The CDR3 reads CAISELQGAGELFF. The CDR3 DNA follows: TGTGCCATCAGTGAGCTCCAGGGGGCCGGGGAGCTGTTTTTT.

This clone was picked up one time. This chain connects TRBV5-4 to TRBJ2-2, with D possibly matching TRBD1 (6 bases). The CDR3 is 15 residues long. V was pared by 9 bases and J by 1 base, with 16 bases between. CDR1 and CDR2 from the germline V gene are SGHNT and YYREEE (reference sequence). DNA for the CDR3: TGTGCCACTGGGGTGGGGGCGCAGAACACCGGGGAGCTGTTTTTT. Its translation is CATGVGAQNTGELFF.

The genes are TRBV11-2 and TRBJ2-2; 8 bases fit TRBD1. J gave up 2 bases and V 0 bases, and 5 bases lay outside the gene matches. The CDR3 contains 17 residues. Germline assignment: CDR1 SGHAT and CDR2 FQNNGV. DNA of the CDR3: TGTGCCAGCAGCTTAGACGGAGCAGGGGGCAACACCGGGGAGCTGTTTTTT. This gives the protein CASSLDGAGGNTGELFF.

The CDR3 nucleotides are TGTGCCAGCAGCGTAGGGGTCTCGACTGAAGCTTTCTTT. It encodes CASSVGVSTEAFF. V is TRBV9 and J is TRBJ1-1; no clear D. Trimming removed 0 bases at V and 5 bases at J, with 8 bases between. The CDR3 consists of 13 residues. Germline lookup yields CDR1 SGDLS and CDR2 YYNGEE.

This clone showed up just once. DNA of the CDR3: TGTGCCAGCAGTTACTCGACCAGCCTGAACACTGAAGCTTTCTTT. Translated, it gives CASSYSTSLNTEAFF. The rearrangement links TRBV6-5 to TRBJ1-1; D gene ambiguous. CDR1 is MNHEY and CDR2 is SVGAGI in the germline V gene. There are 15 residues in the CDR3. V was pared by 0 bases and J by 0 bases, with 8 bases between.

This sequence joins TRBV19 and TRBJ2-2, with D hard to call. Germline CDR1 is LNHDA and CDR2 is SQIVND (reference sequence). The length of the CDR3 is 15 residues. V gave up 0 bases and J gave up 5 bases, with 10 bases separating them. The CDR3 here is CASSIDGRETGELFF. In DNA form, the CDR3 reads TGTGCCAGTAGTATAGACGGCCGAGAGACCGGGGAGCTGTTTTTT.

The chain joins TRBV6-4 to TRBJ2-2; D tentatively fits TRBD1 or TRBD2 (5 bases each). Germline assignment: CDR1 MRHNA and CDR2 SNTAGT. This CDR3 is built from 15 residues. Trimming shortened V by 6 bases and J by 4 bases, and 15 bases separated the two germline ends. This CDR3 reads CASSLGANPTGELFF. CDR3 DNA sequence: TGTGCCAGCAGCCTCGGGGCTAATCCCACCGGGGAGCTGTTTTTT.

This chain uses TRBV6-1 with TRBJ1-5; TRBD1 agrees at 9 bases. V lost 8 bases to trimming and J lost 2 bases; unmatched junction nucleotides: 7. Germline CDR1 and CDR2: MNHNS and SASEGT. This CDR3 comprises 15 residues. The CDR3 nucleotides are TGTGCCAGCGAGAGGGGACAGGGCGGCAATCAGCCCCAGCATTTT. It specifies CASERGQGGNQPQHF.

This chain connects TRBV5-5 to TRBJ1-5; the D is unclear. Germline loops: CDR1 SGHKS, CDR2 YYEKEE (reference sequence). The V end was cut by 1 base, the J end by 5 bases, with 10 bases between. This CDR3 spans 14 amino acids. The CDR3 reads CASSLFGKDQPQHF. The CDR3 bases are TGTGCCAGCAGCTTGTTCGGGAAGGATCAGCCCCAGCATTTT.

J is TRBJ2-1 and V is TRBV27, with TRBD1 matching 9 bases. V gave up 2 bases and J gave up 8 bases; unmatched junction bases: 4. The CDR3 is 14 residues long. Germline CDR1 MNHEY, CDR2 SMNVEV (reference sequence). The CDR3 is CASSLGQGKHEQFF. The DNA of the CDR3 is TGTGCCAGCAGTTTAGGACAGGGGAAACATGAGCAGTTCTTC.